This T cell receptor (beta chain) was captured by sequencing in a study of identical twins. As regards this clonotype: As yet, its antigen is unknown.

MiXCR, applied by TCRdb to the 5' RACE reads, yields one record per CDR3 protein. The data show 550,000 to 800,000 distinct CDR3 sequences, less than 9% seen once. General observations from the study: In monozygotic twins, models underestimated the sharing of out-of-frame TCR alpha.

A further study also used this sample, focusing on yellow fever vaccine responses in identical twins.

This receptor was obtained from a woman in her late teens or twenties in good health. Sequences were obtained from PBMCs.

The CDR3, as DNA: TGTGCCAGCAGTGAGCGCCAGGGGCATCTAGCCAAAAACATTCAGTACTTC. It translates to CASSERQGHLAKNIQYF. The chain has TRBV2 and TRBJ2-4, with D perhaps matching TRBD1 (6 bases). Trimming left V 3 bases short and J 0 bases short, with 15 bases between. Looked up from germline, CDR1 is SNHLY and CDR2 is FYNNEI. This CDR3 spans 17 amino acids.